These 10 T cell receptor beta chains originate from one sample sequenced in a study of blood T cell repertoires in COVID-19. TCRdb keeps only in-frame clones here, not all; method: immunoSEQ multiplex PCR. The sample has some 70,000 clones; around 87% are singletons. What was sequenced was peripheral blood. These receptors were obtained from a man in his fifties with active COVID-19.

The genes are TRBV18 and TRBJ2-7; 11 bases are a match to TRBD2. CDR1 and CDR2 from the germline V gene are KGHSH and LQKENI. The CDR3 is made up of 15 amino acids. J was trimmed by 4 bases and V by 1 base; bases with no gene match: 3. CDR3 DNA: TGTGCCAGCTCACCACGGTCTAGCGGGGGGTACGAGCAGTACTTC. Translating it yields CASSPRSSGGYEQYF.

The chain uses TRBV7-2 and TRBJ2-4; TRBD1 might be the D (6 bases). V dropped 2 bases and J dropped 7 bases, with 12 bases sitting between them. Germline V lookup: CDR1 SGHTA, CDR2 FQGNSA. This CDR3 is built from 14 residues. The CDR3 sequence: CASSLQPGVNIQYF. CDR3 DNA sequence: TGTGCCAGCAGCTTACAACCAGGGGTGAACATTCAGTACTTC.

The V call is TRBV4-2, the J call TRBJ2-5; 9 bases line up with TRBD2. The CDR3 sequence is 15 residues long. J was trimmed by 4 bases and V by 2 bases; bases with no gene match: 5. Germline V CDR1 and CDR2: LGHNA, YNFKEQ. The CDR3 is CASSQSSGARETQYF. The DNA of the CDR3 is TGTGCCAGCAGCCAATCTAGCGGGGCCCGAGAGACCCAGTACTTC.

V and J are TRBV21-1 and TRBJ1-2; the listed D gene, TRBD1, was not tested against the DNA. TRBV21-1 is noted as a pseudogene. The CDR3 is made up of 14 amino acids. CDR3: CASSQPWGGGGYTF. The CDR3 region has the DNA TGTGCCAGCAGCCAACCTTGGGGCGGTGGTGGCTACACCTTC.

Here the CDR3 reads CASSSKDRGSDGYTF. CDR3 bases: TGTGCCAGCAGTAGCAAGGACAGGGGGTCGGATGGCTACACCTTC. V is TRBV2 and J is TRBJ1-2; 10 bases align to TRBD1. The CDR3 covers 15 residues. CDR1 is SNHLY and CDR2 is FYNNEI in the germline V gene. After removal of 5 bases from V and 6 bases from J, the junction contained 9 bases not matched to a gene.

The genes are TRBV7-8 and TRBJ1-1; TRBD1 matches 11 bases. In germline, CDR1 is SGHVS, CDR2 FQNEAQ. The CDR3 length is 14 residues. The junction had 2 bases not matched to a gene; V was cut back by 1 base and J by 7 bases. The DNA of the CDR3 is TGTGCCAGCAGCTTAGGGACAGGGGGCTTTGAAGCTTTCTTT. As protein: CASSLGTGGFEAFF.

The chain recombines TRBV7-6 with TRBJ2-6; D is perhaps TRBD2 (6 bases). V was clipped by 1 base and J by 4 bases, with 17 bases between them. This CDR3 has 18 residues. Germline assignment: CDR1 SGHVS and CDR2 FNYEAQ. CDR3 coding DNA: TGTGCCAGCAGCTTAGAGCCTGGAGGGGCGTCCGGGGCCAACGTCCTGACTTTC. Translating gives CASSLEPGGASGANVLTF. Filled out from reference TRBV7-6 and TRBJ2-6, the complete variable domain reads GAGVSQSPRYKVTKRGQDVALRCDPISGHVSLYWYRQALGQGPEFLTYFNYEAQQDKSGLPNDRFSAERPEGSISTLTIQRTEQRDSAMYRCASSLEPGGASGANVLTFGAGSRLTVL.

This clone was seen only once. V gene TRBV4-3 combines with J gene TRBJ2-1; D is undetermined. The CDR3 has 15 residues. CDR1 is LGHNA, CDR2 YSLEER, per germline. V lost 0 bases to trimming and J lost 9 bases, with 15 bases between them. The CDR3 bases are TGCGCCAGCAGCCAAGATCTTACGCTCCGCAGTGAGCAGTTCTTC. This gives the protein CASSQDLTLRSEQFF.

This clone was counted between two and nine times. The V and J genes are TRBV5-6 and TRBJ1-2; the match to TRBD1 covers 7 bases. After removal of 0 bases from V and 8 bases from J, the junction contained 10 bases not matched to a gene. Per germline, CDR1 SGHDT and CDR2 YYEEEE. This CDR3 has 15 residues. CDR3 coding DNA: TGTGCCAGCAGCTTGGTTGGGACAGTCAATAGGGGCTACACCTTC. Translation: CASSLVGTVNRGYTF. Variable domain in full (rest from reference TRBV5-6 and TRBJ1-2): DAGVTQSPTHLIKTRGQQVTLRCSPKSGHDTVSWYQQALGQGPQFIFQYYEEEERQRGNFPDRFSGHQFPNYSSELNVNALLLGDSALYLCASSLVGTVNRGYTFGSGTRLTVV.

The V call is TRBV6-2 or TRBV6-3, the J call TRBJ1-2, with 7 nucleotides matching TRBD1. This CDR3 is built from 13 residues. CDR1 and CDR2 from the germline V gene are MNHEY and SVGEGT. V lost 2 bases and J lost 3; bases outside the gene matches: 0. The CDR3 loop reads CASSYDRDYGYTF. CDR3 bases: TGTGCCAGCAGTTACGACAGGGACTATGGCTACACCTTC.